This record concerns one T cell receptor beta chain sequence. What it binds is unknown. The data originate from a study of cytomegalovirus exposure and HLA in healthy donors. V was pared by 1 base and J by 5 bases, with 11 bases between. The CDR3 is 14 amino acids. Germline CDR1 reads LNHDA; CDR2 reads SQIVND (reference sequence). The PCR used 60 Vbeta and 13 Jbeta primers. Clones were read by immunoSEQ multiplex PCR, and TCRdb kept only the in-frame ones, dropping some. Among around 150,000 clones listed, around 80% were seen once. Study observations and caveats: A few V segments could not be told apart, such as TRBV6-2 and TRBV6-3, and were left out. Presence/absence results assume similar sequencing depth per donor, which may not hold. A later analysis showed TCR association rates differing by HLA locus, peaking at DRB1 and lowest at HLA-C.

The clonotype originates from a man aged 40-49 years in good health and CMV-seronegative. The specimen was PBMCs. The chain employs TRBV19 and TRBJ2-5; TRBD1 is a possible D gene (5 bases). The CDR3 region has the DNA TGTGCCAGTAGTATAGTTGGGGCAGGCGAGACCCAGTACTTC. This translates into CASSIVGAGETQYF.